This T cell receptor beta chain was found in a study of shared clonotypes between healthy human individuals. The CDR3 runs 16 residues. Deletions cut 1 base from V and 3 bases from J, with 13 bases between. Germline V gene data show CDR1 as SEHNR and CDR2 as FQNEAQ (reference sequence). Naive CD8 cells, CD45RO-negative and positively selected for CCR7, excluded terminally differentiated effector memory CD45RA+ cells. TCRdb keeps only in-frame clones here, not all; method: immunoSEQ multiplex PCR. This sample yields roughly 2,000,000 clones, of which around 93% are seen a single time; more than 1.5% belongs to the top ten.

The sequence was obtained from a man aged 18 to 30 in good health. Some clones in this sample may be carry-over from other donors' samples. Sequencing input: naive CD8+ T cells from PBMCs. This chain links TRBV7-9 with TRBJ2-1; D may correspond to TRBD1 or TRBD2 (5 bases each). The CDR3 loop is CASSLDVGTRYNEQFF. CDR3 nucleotides: TGTGCCAGCAGCTTAGACGTCGGGACCCGCTACAATGAGCAGTTCTTC.